This T cell receptor beta chain appears in the sequencing data of a study of cytomegalovirus exposure and HLA in healthy donors (dated by TCRdb to 2016 to 2017). Regarding the study in general: An earlier analysis of roughly 630 of the donors reported 250 to 300 Gb of sequence data and 117 million unique TCR beta sequences from around 200 million T cells. An early release covering around 630 HLA-typed donors comprised 250 to 350 gigabases of sequencing data and around 80 million unique TCR sequences. Of the approximately 400 genotyped donors, approximately 80% fell in the genetic ancestry cluster associated with self-reported Caucasian donors. The study aimed to test whether cataloging public T cell receptors could reveal signatures of past pathogen exposure. The study profiled the T cell repertoires of hundreds of subjects by immunosequencing and related them to cytomegalovirus serostatus. Along with the approximately 670-subject first cohort, a separate validation cohort of 120 different subjects was used. To predict cytomegalovirus infection status, the study combined high-throughput TCR immunosequencing, statistical association of individual TCRs with disease status, and machine learning. A later analysis re-examined previously published TCR beta repertoires from about 700 donors and added high-resolution HLA genotyping to investigate patterns of TCR occurrence. Rather than using new phenotypic data, the later analysis identified candidate immune exposures from TCR beta sequences and from how often those sequences occurred across donors. An earlier analysis of several hundred of the donors applied high-throughput TCR beta sequencing to assess whether each TCR beta V gene segment acted as functional or pseudogenic. Donor age, sex, ethnicity and CMV serostatus were compiled together with the repertoire data. In a later genetic analysis, genome-wide SNP genotypes for 398 of the 666 donors were used, and that subset was treated as a discovery cohort. Every discovery cohort repertoire had been produced on one sequencing platform. HLA typing covered class I and class II loci at four-digit resolution. The number of donors typed differed by locus, with roughly 629-640 for A, B, C, DRB1 and DQB1, roughly 520 for DQA1, over 600 for DPA1, and under 490 for DPB1. Because of strong linkage in the cohort, four or five DR-DQ haplotypes were treated as single units for association and clustering. Among 300 to 500 genotyped donors of the cohort, an average of approximately 220,000 unique TCR beta nucleotide sequences was sequenced per donor, of which about 19% were non-productive.

From the cysteine through the phenylalanine, the CDR3 covers 17 amino acids. Only the CDR3 portion is preserved as DNA: 51 bases, with reading frame beginning at the first base. CDR1 and CDR2 are drawn from the germline V gene (reference sequence): LNHDA, SQIVND. At the junction V is shortened by 7 bases and J by 1 base; bases outside the gene matches: 15. The cohort comprised hundreds of healthy bone marrow donors. Cohort members were all nominally healthy when sampled, although unrecorded immune exposures were likely present. The donor was CMV seronegative and was included in the group of approximately 350 seronegative cohort members. A peripheral blood sample was provided by each donor, and peripheral blood mononuclear cells were used for TCR beta sequencing. The Qiagen DNeasy Blood Extraction Kit was used to extract genomic DNA from the blood cell samples. The library was generated by the immunoSEQ multiplex PCR assay. For the multiplex PCR, a mixture combining 60 forward primers for TCR Vbeta segments and 13 reverse primers for TCR Jbeta segments was used. Amplification of the CDR3 region of rearranged TCR beta genes was performed with a multiplex PCR assay on genomic DNA. The Illumina HiSeq System was used to sequence the amplified TCR beta libraries as 87-base-pair reads. Regarding the original processing steps: In a later analysis, some 80 million unique TCR beta chains were counted across the roughly 670 repertoires, and around 10 million of these chains were shared by at least two donors. Raw reads were error-corrected and collapsed into unique sequences with a nearest-neighbor algorithm that merged closely related sequences to remove PCR and sequencing errors. CDR3 sequences were aligned to IMGT reference sequences to assign V, D and J gene segments. For a sequence to be retained, a match of at least six nucleotides to both a V gene segment and a J gene segment was required. A rearrangement counted as productive if the CDR3 had no stop codons and remained in frame with V and J, and every other rearrangement counted as non-productive. CDR3 was defined by IMGT convention, running from the second conserved V-encoded cysteine to the conserved J-encoded phenylalanine. The earlier analysis of 587 of the donors excluded sequences that lacked an unambiguous match to a single V gene segment. In an earlier analysis of about 590 of the donors, a V segment was called functional when productive rearrangements were above 56.7%, and segregating when the standard deviation between donors exceeded 5%. A statistical classification framework was built for diagnosing cytomegalovirus status from the catalog of TCR beta chain sequences. In a later analysis, TCR nucleotide sequences were compared against IMGT/GENE-DB human TR gene sequences so that V and J genes could be assigned. A later analysis assigned CDR3 sequences and most-parsimonious VDJ recombination scenarios with the TCRdist pipeline. In a later analysis, every TCR beta chain was defined by the combination of its CDR3 amino acid sequence and its V-gene family, and reads without a unique V-gene family were dropped. To address suspected cross-contamination and a sequencing artifact, a later analysis removed roughly 580 highly shared, low-generation-probability nucleotide sequences. A later analysis calculated a clonal expansion index for each public chain from normalized within-repertoire ranks of inferred template counts. In a later analysis, generation probabilities were computed with a VDJ recombination model fitted to out-of-frame rearrangements, and the resulting probabilities were checked against IGoR. In a later analysis, hypergeometric tests were used to score TCR-TCR, TCR-HLA and TCR-CMV co-occurrence, with a repertoire-size bias correction applied to TCR pairs. False discovery rates were estimated in a later analysis by permuting HLA or CMV assignments 20 times. In a later analysis, co-occurring TCRs were grouped using DBSCAN, with TCRdist sequence similarity added in when clustering inside HLA-allele-positive subsets. Repertoires with fewer than 30,000 or more than 120,000 public chains were left out of co-occurrence clustering, as were a handful of repertoires with anomalous nucleotide sharing. TCRdb provides this immuneACCESS table in a form limited to in-frame rearrangements. Some clones are lacking; in checked studies, under half of them reflect an unresolved V gene, and why the rest are absent is not known. V and J calls and clone size come straight from that table; D and trimming were deduced from the DNA. The sample table contains a few hundred thousand clones; only one count was recorded for approximately 80% of them. The ten largest clones add up to under 0.25% of the sample.

This clone has only one observation. Its antigen is still unknown. No per-base quality is available; no much larger clone lies one base away. General conclusions and limits of the study: Across donors, most TCR sequences were observed very rarely, whereas some public TCRs were present in many individuals. V-gene and J-gene trimming of TCR beta chains was associated with a missense DCLRE1C variant in a later genetic analysis, and the association was replicated in an independent cohort. HLA typing was unavailable for some donors at each locus, so association tests used only the typed subset. According to a later analysis, parvovirus B19, influenza, CMV and Epstein-Barr virus appeared linked to several top co-occurrence clusters. According to a later analysis, most CMV-associated TCR beta chains appeared to be HLA-restricted, and the HLA associations seemed to be driven largely by CMV exposure. The earlier analysis of 587 of the donors excluded fewer than 20 rarely observed V segments, including chromosome 9 orphons, because counts were too low. The only immune exposure information available for the cohort was CMV serostatus. Three of the identified cytomegalovirus-associated TCR beta chains were confirmed in vitro to be specific for cytomegalovirus antigens. At a false discovery rate of 0.05, a later analysis linked roughly 17,000 TCR beta sequences to specific HLA alleles. In a later analysis, the rate of TCR association differed among HLA loci, with DRB1 alleles having the most associated TCRs and HLA-C alleles having the fewest. It was suggested by the authors that the approach could potentially be generalized to other disease states and immunological phenotypes. In this cohort, only TCR beta chains were sequenced, and detectable features were limited by the absence of alpha or paired-chain data. Some IMGT-functional V segments, including TRBV6-2 and TRBV6-3, could not be distinguished by the 87-base-pair reads and were therefore excluded. Cytomegalovirus status was reported to be diagnosed by the classifier with high specificity and sensitivity in both the original and validation cohorts. A further reported finding was that TCR beta sequences accurately predicted the HLA-A and HLA-B alleles for most subjects in the first cohort. The study listed approximately 160 TCR beta chains as associated with cytomegalovirus. According to a later genetic analysis, donors in an Asian-associated ancestry cluster had fewer N-insertions in productive TCRs than the approximately 670-donor mean. A cluster of highly shared sequence variants was judged likely to represent a technical artifact of the sequencing pipeline. Broadly in line with IMGT annotations, most TCR beta V segments showed up in productive rearrangements about 90% or about 30% of the time in an earlier analysis of under 700 of the donors. When HLA alleles, especially DR and DQ, strongly co-occurred, TCR associations were difficult to assign to individual alleles. Linkage disequilibrium might explain the correlated functional status among segregating V segments, but an unknown experimental factor could not be ruled out. Compared with equally common non-associated chains, HLA-associated TCR beta chains in a later analysis were more clonally expanded and had lower generation probabilities. The presence/absence analyses assumed that sequencing depth was roughly uniform across donors, and that assumption may not be true.

The sequence came from a girl aged 2 to 10 in good health and CMV-seronegative. The sequence joins TRBV19 to TRBJ1-1; 7 central nucleotides agree with TRBD1. Sequenced input: PBMCs. The DNA sequence reads TGTGCCAGTACAGGGACAGACCCCGTGGCCGAGAACACTGAAGCTTTCTTT. It translates as CASTGTDPVAENTEAFF.